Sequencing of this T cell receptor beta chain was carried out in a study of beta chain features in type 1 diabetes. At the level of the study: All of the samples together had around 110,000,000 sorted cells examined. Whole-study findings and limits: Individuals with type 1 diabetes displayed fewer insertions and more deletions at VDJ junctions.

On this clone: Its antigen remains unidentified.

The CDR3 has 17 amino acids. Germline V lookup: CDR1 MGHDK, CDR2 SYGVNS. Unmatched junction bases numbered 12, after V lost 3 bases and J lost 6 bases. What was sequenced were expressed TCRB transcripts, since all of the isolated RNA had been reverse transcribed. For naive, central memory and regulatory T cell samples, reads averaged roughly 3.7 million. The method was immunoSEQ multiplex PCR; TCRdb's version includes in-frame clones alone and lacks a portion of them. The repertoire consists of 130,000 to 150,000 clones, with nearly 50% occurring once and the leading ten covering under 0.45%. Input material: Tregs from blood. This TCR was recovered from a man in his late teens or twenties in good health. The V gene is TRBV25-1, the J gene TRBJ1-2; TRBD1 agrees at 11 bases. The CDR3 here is CASSDTPLDRGRNGYTF. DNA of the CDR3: TGTGCCAGCAGTGATACCCCCCTGGACAGGGGGCGGAATGGCTACACCTTC.